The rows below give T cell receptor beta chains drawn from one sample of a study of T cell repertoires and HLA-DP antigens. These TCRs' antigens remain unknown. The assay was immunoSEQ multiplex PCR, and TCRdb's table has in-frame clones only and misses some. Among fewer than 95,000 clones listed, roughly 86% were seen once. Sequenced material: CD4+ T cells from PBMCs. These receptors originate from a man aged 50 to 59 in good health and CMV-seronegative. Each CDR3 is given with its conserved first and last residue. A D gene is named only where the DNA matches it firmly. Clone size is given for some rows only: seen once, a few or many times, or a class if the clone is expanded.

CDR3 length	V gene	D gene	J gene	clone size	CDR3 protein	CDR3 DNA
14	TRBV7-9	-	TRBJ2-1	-	CASSLVPAYNEQFF	TGTGCCAGCAGCTTAGTTCCCGCCTACAATGAGCAGTTCTTC
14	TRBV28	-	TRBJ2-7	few	CASSVSGNRYEQYF	TGTGCCAGCAGCGTATCGGGGAACCGATACGAGCAGTACTTC
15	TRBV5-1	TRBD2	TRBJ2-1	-	CASSLGVAGLNEQFF	TGCGCCAGCAGCTTGGGGGTAGCGGGGTTGAATGAGCAGTTCTTC
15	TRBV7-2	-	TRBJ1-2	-	CASSFKKDSLYGYTF	TGTGCCAGCAGCTTTAAAAAGGACAGCCTGTATGGCTACACCTTC
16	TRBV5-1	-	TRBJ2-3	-	CASSATKTSRTDTQYF	TGCGCCAGCAGCGCGACAAAAACTAGCCGCACAGATACGCAGTATTTT
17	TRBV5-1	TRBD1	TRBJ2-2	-	CASSMGYQGAGTGELFF	TGCGCCAGCAGCATGGGATACCAGGGGGCTGGCACCGGGGAGCTGTTTTTT
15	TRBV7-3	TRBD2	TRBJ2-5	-	CASSSIPGGQETQYF	TGTGCCAGCAGCTCCATCCCGGGGGGCCAAGAGACCCAGTACTTC
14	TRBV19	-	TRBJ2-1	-	CASSNGPLVCEQFF	TGTGCCAGTAGTAACGGACCCCTGGTTTGTGAGCAGTTCTTC
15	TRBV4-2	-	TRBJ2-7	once	CASSQVADPAYEQYF	TGTGCCAGCAGCCAAGTTGCGGACCCAGCGTACGAGCAGTACTTC
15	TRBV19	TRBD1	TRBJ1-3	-	CASTQTGASGNTIYF	TGTGCCAGTACTCAGACAGGGGCCTCTGGAAACACCATATATTTT
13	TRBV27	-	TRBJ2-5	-	CASSLRYQETQYF	TGTGCCAGCAGTTTGCGATACCAAGAGACCCAGTACTTC
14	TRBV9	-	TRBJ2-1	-	CASSSGRSYNEQFF	TGTGCCAGCAGTTCGGGACGCTCCTACAATGAGCAGTTCTTC
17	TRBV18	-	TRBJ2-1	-	CASSPNGWGQAYNEQFF	TGTGCCAGCTCACCAAATGGTTGGGGACAAGCCTACAATGAGCAGTTCTTC
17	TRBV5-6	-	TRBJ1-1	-	CASSLTGKGLANTEAFF	TGTGCCAGCAGCTTAACAGGCAAAGGGCTAGCGAACACTGAAGCTTTCTTT
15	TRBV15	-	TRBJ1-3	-	CATSRTPGAGNTIYF	TGTGCCACCAGCAGGACTCCAGGGGCTGGAAACACCATATATTTT
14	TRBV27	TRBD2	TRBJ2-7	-	CASSRWTSSSEQYF	TGTGCCAGCAGTCGGTGGACTAGTTCCTCCGAGCAGTACTTC
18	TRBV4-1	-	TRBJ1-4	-	CASSQDPLRGGVSEKLFF	TGCGCCAGCAGCCAAGATCCCCTTCGGGGGGGAGTAAGTGAAAAACTGTTTTTT
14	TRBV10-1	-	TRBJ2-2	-	CASSETAFTGELFF	TGCGCCAGCAGTGAAACAGCCTTTACCGGGGAGCTGTTTTTT
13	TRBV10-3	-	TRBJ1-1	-	CAISKGMNTEAFF	TGTGCCATCTCTAAGGGCATGAACACTGAAGCTTTCTTT
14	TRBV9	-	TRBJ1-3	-	CASSVEGSGNTIYF	TGTGCCAGCAGCGTAGAAGGGTCAGGAAACACCATATATTTT
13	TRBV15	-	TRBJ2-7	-	CATRGDGSYEQYF	TGTGCCACCAGGGGGGACGGATCCTACGAGCAGTACTTC
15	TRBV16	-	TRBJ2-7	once	CASSQGGTILDEQYF	TGTGCCAGCAGCCAGGGAGGGACAATTTTGGACGAGCAGTACTTC
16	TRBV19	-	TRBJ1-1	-	CASSPGQGRMNTEAFF	TGTGCCAGTAGTCCTGGCCAGGGGCGCATGAACACTGAAGCTTTCTTT
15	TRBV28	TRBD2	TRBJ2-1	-	CASRLAGGPYNEQFF	TGTGCCAGCAGGTTAGCGGGAGGGCCTTACAATGAGCAGTTCTTC
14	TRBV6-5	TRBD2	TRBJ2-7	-	CASSETSGGFEQYF	TGTGCCAGCAGTGAAACTAGCGGGGGGTTTGAGCAGTACTTC
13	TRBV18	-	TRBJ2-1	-	CASSPTGRYEQFF	TGTGCCAGCTCACCAACAGGGCGGTATGAGCAGTTCTTC
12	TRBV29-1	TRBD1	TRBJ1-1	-	CSVHRTGGEAFF	TGCAGCGTCCATAGGACAGGGGGTGAAGCTTTCTTT
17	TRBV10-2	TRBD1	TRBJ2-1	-	CASSGTGVAGAGNEQFF	TGCGCCAGCAGTGGGACAGGGGTTGCGGGAGCTGGCAATGAGCAGTTCTTC
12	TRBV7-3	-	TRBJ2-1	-	CASSHPTGEQFF	TGTGCCAGCAGCCATCCGACAGGAGAGCAGTTCTTC
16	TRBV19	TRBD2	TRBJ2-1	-	CASSLLGLADHNEQFF	TGTGCCAGTAGTCTCTTAGGACTAGCGGACCACAATGAGCAGTTCTTC
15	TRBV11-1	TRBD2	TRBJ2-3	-	CASSLFKGGGDTQYF	TGTGCCAGCAGCCTCTTCAAGGGCGGGGGAGATACGCAGTATTTT
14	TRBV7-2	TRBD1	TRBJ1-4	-	CASSLRQGYEKLFF	TGTGCCAGCAGCCTCCGACAGGGATATGAAAAACTGTTTTTT
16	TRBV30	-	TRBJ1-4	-	CAWSVSGGRVNEKLFF	TGTGCCTGGAGTGTATCCGGGGGGCGGGTTAATGAAAAACTGTTTTTT
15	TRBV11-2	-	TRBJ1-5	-	CASSLGGGISQPQHF	TGTGCCAGCAGCTTAGGTGGGGGGATTTCGCAGCCCCAGCATTTT
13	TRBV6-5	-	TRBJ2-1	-	CAIPNPQNNEQFF	TGTGCCATCCCAAACCCCCAGAACAATGAGCAGTTCTTC
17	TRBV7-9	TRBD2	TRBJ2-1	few	CASSLDSGGNLYNEQFF	TGTGCCAGCAGCTTAGATAGCGGGGGGAATCTATACAATGAGCAGTTCTTC
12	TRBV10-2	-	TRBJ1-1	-	CASRRPNTEAFF	TGCGCCAGCAGACGGCCGAACACTGAAGCTTTCTTT
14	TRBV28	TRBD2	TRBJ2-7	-	CASSSSGVGYEQYF	TGTGCCAGCAGCTCTAGCGGGGTCGGATACGAGCAGTACTTC
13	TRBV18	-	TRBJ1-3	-	CASSVGDQNTIYF	TGTGCCAGCTCGGTGGGGGATCAGAACACCATATATTTT
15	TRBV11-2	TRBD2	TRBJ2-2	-	CASSLGLAGSGELFF	TGTGCCAGCAGCTTGGGACTAGCGGGGTCCGGGGAGCTGTTTTTT
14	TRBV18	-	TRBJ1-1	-	CASSPDTLNTEAFF	TGTGCCAGCTCACCCGACACCCTGAACACTGAAGCTTTCTTT
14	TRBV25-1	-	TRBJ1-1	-	CASSDMVGKTEAFF	TGTGCCAGCAGCGATATGGTAGGGAAAACTGAAGCTTTCTTT
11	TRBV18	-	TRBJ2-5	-	CASSPQETQYF	TGTGCCAGCTCACCGCAAGAGACCCAGTACTTC
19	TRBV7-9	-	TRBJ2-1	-	CASSIWMTGIAVSYNEQFF	TGTGCCAGCAGCATCTGGATGACAGGTATAGCGGTCTCCTACAATGAGCAGTTCTTC
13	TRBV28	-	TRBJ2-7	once	CASNNYGSNEQYF	TGTGCCAGCAATAACTATGGGTCCAACGAGCAGTACTTC
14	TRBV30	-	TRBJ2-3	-	CAWSPGTLTDTQYF	TGTGCCTGGAGCCCCGGGACCCTCACAGATACGCAGTATTTT
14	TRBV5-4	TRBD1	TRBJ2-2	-	CASSRQGNTGELFF	TGTGCCAGCAGCAGACAGGGGAACACCGGGGAGCTGTTTTTT
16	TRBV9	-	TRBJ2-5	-	CASSVGGVGDGETQYF	TGTGCCAGCAGCGTAGGGGGAGTAGGGGATGGAGAGACCCAGTACTTC
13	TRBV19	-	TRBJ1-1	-	CASRKGGDTEAFF	TGTGCCAGTAGGAAGGGCGGGGACACTGAAGCTTTCTTT